The 25 T cell receptor beta chains reported below all come from one sample, sequenced in a study of blood T cell repertoires in COVID-19. Measured with immunoSEQ multiplex PCR; TCRdb has only the in-frame clones, and not every one. This table has some 46,000 clones, over 75% appearing once. Sequencing was done on a sample of peripheral blood. The receptors were sampled from a woman in her fifties or sixties with acute or convalescent COVID-19.

The chain employs TRBV12-3 or TRBV12-4 and TRBJ2-1, with 7 positions matching TRBD1. The CDR3 covers 13 residues. V lost 7 bases and J lost 4; bases outside the gene matches: 4. CDR3 region: CASNPGQYNEQFF. DNA for the CDR3: TGTGCCAGCAACCCGGGACAGTACAATGAGCAGTTCTTC.

The V call is TRBV4-1, the J call TRBJ2-5, with 9 bases lining up with TRBD2. The CDR3 extends over 16 amino acids. Germline assignment: CDR1 MGHRA and CDR2 YSYEKL. With V trimmed by 5 bases and J by 1 base, 8 bases remained unmatched. CDR3 amino acids: CASSKQVTSGQETQYF. The CDR3 DNA follows: TGCGCCAGCAGCAAGCAGGTGACTAGCGGCCAAGAGACCCAGTACTTC.

The chain links TRBV12-3 or TRBV12-4 to TRBJ1-1, with D unresolved. The CDR3 is 13 amino acids. Trimming cost V 6 bases and J 1 base, with 9 bases left between them. The CDR3 DNA sequence: TGTGCCAGCAGGAATCTATGGAACACTGAAGCTTTCTTT. Protein: CASRNLWNTEAFF.

The chain has TRBV20-1 and TRBJ1-1; unclear D gene. V was trimmed by 6 bases and J by 8 bases, leaving 13 bases between them. CDR3 length equals 11 residues. The germline V gene has CDR1 DFQATT and CDR2 SNEGSKA (reference sequence). Written as DNA, the CDR3 is TGCAGTGCCCGAGGTCAGTTCGAAGCTTTCTTT. Residues: CSARGQFEAFF.

This clone was seen just once. V is TRBV19 and J is TRBJ2-6, with D tentatively TRBD1 (6 bases). Germline-derived CDR1 and CDR2 are LNHDA and SQIVND (reference sequence). Trimming took off 0 bases at V and 1 base at J, with 7 bases between the two ends. CDR3 length: 16 residues. The CDR3 region has the DNA TGTGCCAGTAGTATAGATGGGACATCTGGGGCCAACGTCCTGACTTTC. The encoded protein is CASSIDGTSGANVLTF.

There are a few counts of this clone. The chain joins TRBV29-1 to TRBJ1-2, with 7 bases lining up with TRBD1. The CDR3 runs to 13 residues. J lost 5 bases, V lost 5 bases, and 8 bases had no gene match. Germline assignment: CDR1 SQVTM and CDR2 ANQGSEA. The CDR3: CSVTPGTDYGYTF. In nucleotides, the CDR3 is TGCAGCGTTACCCCCGGGACAGATTATGGCTACACCTTC.

The chain is built from TRBV18 and TRBJ2-7; weak D call: TRBD1 (6 bases). V dropped 3 bases and J dropped 2 bases, with 8 bases sitting between them. CDR3 length: 13 amino acids. Germline-derived CDR1 and CDR2 are KGHSH and LQKENI. This CDR3 is CASSPDSTYEQYF. CDR3 coding DNA: TGTGCCAGCTCACCGGACAGTACCTACGAGCAGTACTTC.

The genes are TRBV9 and TRBJ2-1, with 11 bases fitting TRBD2. With 4 bases clipped from V and 5 bases from J, the junction kept 20 bases outside the gene matches. This CDR3 comprises 20 residues. In germline, CDR1 is SGDLS, CDR2 YYNGEE. The CDR3 loop reads CASSPHKRGTSGDLDNEQFF. The CDR3, as DNA: TGTGCCAGCAGCCCACATAAGCGAGGGACTAGCGGAGACCTCGACAATGAGCAGTTCTTC.

V usage is TRBV7-2 and J usage is TRBJ2-7, with a weak D call TRBD1 (6 bases). Trimming removed 1 base from V and 1 base from J, with 8 bases in between. The CDR3 extends over 14 amino acids. Germline-derived CDR1 and CDR2 are SGHTA and FQGNSA. Here the CDR3 DNA reads TGTGCCAGCAGCTTAGATGGGACATCCTACGAGCAGTACTTC. It encodes CASSLDGTSYEQYF.

In the case of this clone: Mismatch with germline at one junction end may stem from a read error. The gene calls are TRBV7-6 and TRBJ1-1; no clear D. This CDR3 comprises 13 residues. In germline, CDR1 is SGHVS, CDR2 FNYEAQ. The CDR3 region has the DNA TGTGCCAGCACCTTAGGCGGGAACACTGAAGCTTTCTTT. As protein: CASTLGGNTEAFF.

By share, this clone counts as medium-sized (0.01 to 0.1%). The V gene is TRBV18, the J gene TRBJ1-6; 7 bases agree with TRBD1. V was pared by 3 bases and J by 7 bases, with 6 bases of the junction left unmatched. Germline CDR1 reads KGHSH; CDR2 reads LQKENI. This CDR3 contains 15 residues. The CDR3 sequence is CASSPTGSRNSPLHF. The CDR3 nucleotides are TGTGCCAGCTCACCGACAGGGTCGAGGAATTCACCCCTCCACTTT.

The chain links TRBV7-2 to TRBJ1-2; the D gene is possibly TRBD1 (5 bases). The CDR3 has 13 residues. V was trimmed by 1 base and J by 7 bases, leaving 10 bases between them. Per the germline V gene, CDR1 is SGHTA and CDR2 is FQGNSA. The CDR3 reads CASSLERGSGYTF. CDR3 in DNA: TGTGCCAGCAGCTTAGAACGGGGGAGTGGCTACACCTTC.

The chain is built from TRBV24-1 and TRBJ2-7; possible D gene TRBD2, 5 bases. Germline CDR1 reads KGHDR; CDR2 reads SFDVKD. Deletions cut 6 bases from V and 5 bases from J, with 13 bases between. This CDR3 is built from 13 residues. CDR3 in DNA: TGTGCCACCAGTTCCGGGGTATCGGACGAGCAGTACTTC. It specifies CATSSGVSDEQYF.

This chain joins TRBV5-8 and TRBJ2-7, with D perhaps matching TRBD2 (5 bases). Germline CDR1 reads SGHTS; CDR2 reads YDEGEE. The CDR3 sequence is 12 residues long. Trimming cost V 1 base and J 6 bases, with 8 bases left between them. The CDR3 sequence: CASSLRGVEQYF. In nucleotides, the CDR3 is TGTGCCAGCAGCTTGCGGGGTGTCGAGCAGTACTTC.

J is TRBJ2-5 and V is TRBV2; 7 bases line up with TRBD1. The CDR3 runs 13 residues. Germline V gene lookup returns CDR1 SNHLY and CDR2 FYNNEI. The ends lost 5 bases at V and 5 bases at J; junction bases unmatched: 5. The CDR3 DNA sequence: TGTGCCAGCAGTACTGACAGGGCGGAGACCCAGTACTTC. Translating it yields CASSTDRAETQYF.

This clone was counted a few times. The chain has TRBV7-3 and TRBJ1-1; D is undetermined. Germline CDR1 reads SGHTA; CDR2 reads FQGTGA. CDR3 size: 13 residues. Trimming shortened V by 1 base and J by 4 bases, and 7 bases separated the two germline ends. The CDR3 region is CASSLNWATEAFF. For the CDR3, the DNA is TGTGCCAGCAGCTTAAACTGGGCCACTGAAGCTTTCTTT. Together with reference TRBV7-3 and TRBJ1-1, the CDR3 gives the full variable domain: GAGVSQTPSNKVTEKGKYVELRCDPISGHTALYWYRQSLGQGPEFLIYFQGTGAADDSGLPNDRFFAVRPEGSVSTLKIQRTERGDSAVYLCASSLNWATEAFFGQGTRLTVV.

V and J are TRBV7-2 and TRBJ2-7, with 12 positions matching TRBD2. J was trimmed by 0 bases and V by 3 bases; bases with no gene match: 0. CDR1 is SGHTA and CDR2 is FQGNSA in the germline V gene. This CDR3 has 15 amino acids. For the CDR3, the DNA is TGTGCCAGCAGCTTGACTAGCGGGGGCTCCTACGAGCAGTACTTC. This gives the protein CASSLTSGGSYEQYF.

The V and J genes are TRBV11-2 and TRBJ1-6; the D gene is possibly TRBD1 (5 bases). V lost 3 bases and J lost 8, with 8 bases in between. Germline loops: CDR1 SGHAT, CDR2 FQNNGV. The CDR3 runs to 13 residues. The CDR3 loop reads CASSLDKDSPLHF. The DNA for the CDR3 is TGTGCCAGCAGCTTGGACAAAGATTCACCCCTCCACTTT.

The V gene is TRBV9, the J gene TRBJ2-2; 9 bases align to TRBD2. V lost 2 bases and J lost 7; bases outside the gene matches: 6. Germline lookup yields CDR1 SGDLS and CDR2 YYNGEE. CDR3 length: 15 amino acids. The CDR3, as DNA: TGTGCCAGCAGCGTTGGCGGGGGGGCCGTCGGGGAGCTGTTTTTT. This sequence encodes CASSVGGGAVGELFF. The full variable domain, rest sourced from reference TRBV9 and TRBJ2-2, is DSGVTQTPKHLITATGQRVTLRCSPRSGDLSVYWYQQSLDQGLQFLIQYYNGEERAKGNILERFSAQQFPDLHSELNLSSLELGDSALYFCASSVGGGAVGELFFGEGSRLTVL.

A few counts support this clone. J is TRBJ1-6 and V is TRBV15; TRBD1 might be the D (5 bases). This CDR3 comprises 15 residues. V lost 1 base to trimming and J lost 6 bases, with 10 bases between them. Germline-derived CDR1 and CDR2 are LNHNV and YYDKDF (reference sequence). The CDR3 loop is CATSRVTAINSPLHF. The CDR3 DNA is TGTGCCACCAGCAGAGTGACAGCAATTAATTCACCCCTCCACTTT.

The rearrangement links TRBV27 to TRBJ1-2; D is possibly TRBD1 (6 bases). The V end lost 2 bases, the J end lost 8 bases, and 15 bases lay between the germline ends. The CDR3 is 14 residues long. Germline V gives CDR1 MNHEY, CDR2 SMNVEV (reference sequence). CDR3 amino acids: CASSLEMGGGGYTF. CDR3 coding DNA: TGTGCCAGCAGTTTAGAGATGGGGGGGGGCGGCTACACCTTC.

This chain links TRBV5-1 with TRBJ1-1, with TRBD1 matching over 8 bases. Germline CDR1 SGHRS, CDR2 YFSETQ. CDR3 length equals 16 residues. Unmatched junction bases numbered 9, after V lost 4 bases and J lost 1 base. CDR3 amino acids: CASSTPRTGRNTEAFF. CDR3 bases: TGCGCCAGCAGCACCCCGCGGACAGGGCGGAACACTGAAGCTTTCTTT.

V gene TRBV5-1 combines with J gene TRBJ2-1; possible D gene TRBD2, 6 bases. Trimming shortened V by 6 bases and J by 2 bases, and 12 bases separated the two germline ends. CDR1 and CDR2 from the germline V gene are SGHRS and YFSETQ. The CDR3 covers 14 residues. The CDR3 region is CASNPSGAYNEQFF. CDR3 sequence (DNA): TGCGCCAGCAACCCATCGGGGGCCTACAATGAGCAGTTCTTC.

The chain combines TRBV5-1 with TRBJ2-3; TRBD2 matches 10 bases. The CDR3 spans 16 residues. CDR1 is SGHRS, CDR2 YFSETQ, per germline. Unmatched junction bases numbered 6, after V lost 4 bases and J lost 1 base. CDR3 in amino acids: CASSMALAGGTDTQYF. In DNA form, the CDR3 reads TGCGCCAGCAGCATGGCCCTAGCGGGGGGCACAGATACGCAGTATTTT.

The chain has TRBV19 and TRBJ1-1; the match to TRBD1 covers 7 bases. The V gene's germline CDR1 is LNHDA and CDR2 SQIVND (reference sequence). The V and J ends lost 1 base and 3 bases, in that order; junction bases with no gene match: 8. The length of the CDR3 is 16 residues. The CDR3 loop is CASSIVEGARDTEAFF. CDR3 in DNA: TGTGCCAGTAGTATAGTTGAGGGGGCGCGGGACACTGAAGCTTTCTTT.